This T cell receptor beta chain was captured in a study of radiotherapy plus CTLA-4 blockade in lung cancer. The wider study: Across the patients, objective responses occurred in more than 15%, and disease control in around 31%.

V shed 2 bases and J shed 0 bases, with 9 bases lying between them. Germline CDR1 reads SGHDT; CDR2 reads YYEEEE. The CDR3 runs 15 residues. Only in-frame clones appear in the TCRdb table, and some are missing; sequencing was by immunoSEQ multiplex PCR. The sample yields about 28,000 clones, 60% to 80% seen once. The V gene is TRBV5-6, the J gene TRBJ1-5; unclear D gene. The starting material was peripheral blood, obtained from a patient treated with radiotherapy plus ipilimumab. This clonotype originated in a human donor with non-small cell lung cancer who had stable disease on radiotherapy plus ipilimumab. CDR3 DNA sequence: TGTGCCAGCAGCTTAGCAGGCACTAGCAATCAGCCCCAGCATTTT. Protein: CASSLAGTSNQPQHF. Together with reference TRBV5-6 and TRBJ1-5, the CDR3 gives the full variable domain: DAGVTQSPTHLIKTRGQQVTLRCSPKSGHDTVSWYQQALGQGPQFIFQYYEEEERQRGNFPDRFSGHQFPNYSSELNVNALLLGDSALYLCASSLAGTSNQPQHFGDGTRLSIL.